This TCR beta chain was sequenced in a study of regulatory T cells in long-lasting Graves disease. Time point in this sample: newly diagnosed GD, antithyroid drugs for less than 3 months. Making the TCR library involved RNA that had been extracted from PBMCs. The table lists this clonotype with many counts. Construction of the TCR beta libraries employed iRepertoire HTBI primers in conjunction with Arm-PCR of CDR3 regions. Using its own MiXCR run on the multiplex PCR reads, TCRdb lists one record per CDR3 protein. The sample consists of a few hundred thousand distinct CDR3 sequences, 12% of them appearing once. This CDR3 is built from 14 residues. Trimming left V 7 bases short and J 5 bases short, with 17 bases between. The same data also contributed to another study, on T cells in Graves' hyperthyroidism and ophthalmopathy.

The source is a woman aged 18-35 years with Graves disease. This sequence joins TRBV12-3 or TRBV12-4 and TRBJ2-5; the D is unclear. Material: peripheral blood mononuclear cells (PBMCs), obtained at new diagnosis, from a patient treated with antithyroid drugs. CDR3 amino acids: CASTPRHGIETQYF. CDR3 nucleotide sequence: TGTGCCAGCACCCCCAGACACGGCATTGAGACCCAGTACTTC.